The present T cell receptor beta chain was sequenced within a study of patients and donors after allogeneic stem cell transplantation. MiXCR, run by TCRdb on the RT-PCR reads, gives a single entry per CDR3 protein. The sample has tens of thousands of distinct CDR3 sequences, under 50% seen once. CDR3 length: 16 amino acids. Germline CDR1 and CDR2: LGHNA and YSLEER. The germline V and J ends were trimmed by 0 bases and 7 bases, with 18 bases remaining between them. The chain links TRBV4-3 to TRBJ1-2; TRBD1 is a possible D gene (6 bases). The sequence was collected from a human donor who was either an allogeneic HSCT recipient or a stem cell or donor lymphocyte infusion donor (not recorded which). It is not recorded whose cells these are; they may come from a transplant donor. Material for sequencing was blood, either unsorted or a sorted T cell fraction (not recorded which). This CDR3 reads CASSQDSQGTGRGYTF. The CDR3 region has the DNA TGCGCCAGCAGCCAAGACTCGCAGGGAACAGGGCGTGGCTACACCTTC.